Listed here is a single T cell receptor beta chain. The target of this receptor is not known. Per-base qualities were not stored, and no clone one base away is much larger. The data belong to a study of blood T cell repertoires in COVID-19 (dated by TCRdb to about 2020). About the full investigation: Samples covering the acute and convalescent phases of COVID-19 were provided by collaborators in the United States, Italy and Spain. The prospective study material was composed of cDNA or gDNA derived from T cells, B-cell-depleted T cells, or PBMCs. Deeply sampled blood TCRbeta repertoires from subjects exposed to, actively infected with, or recovered from COVID-19 were included in the dataset. The repertoires were made available in a free public database intended to serve as a resource for research on the immune response to SARS-CoV-2. The samples were drawn from the first 160 participants of the ongoing ImmuneRACE study and from over a thousand subjects provided by 6 global collaborators. Nearly every sample came with metadata listing a de-identified subject ID, COVID-19 status, age in years and sex. HLA class I and class II types, where available, came from metadata supplied by the sample provider rather than from assay-based typing.

The study at large found these results: The amount of clinical and demographic metadata varied by source and participant and was provided uncurated.

TCRbeta CDR3 regions were amplified from genomic DNA by means of the immunoSEQ Assay, a bias-controlled multiplex PCR. The paper's processing steps were these. The number of nucleated cells in each sample was estimated from the amplification of reference gene primers within the assay. To quantify the absolute abundance of each unique TCRbeta CDR3 rearrangement, sequence reads were collapsed and filtered. For each sample, productive Simpson clonality was calculated as the square root of Simpson's diversity index over productive rearrangements. TCRdb took over this immuneACCESS table, retaining in-frame rearrangements with V and J assigned. Such tables are incomplete; in checked studies, under half of the missing clones stem from an unresolved V gene, and the remainder is unexplained. The DNA gave D and trimming, while V, J and clone size come from that table. Within this sample are fewer than 70,000 clones, with roughly four fifths of them counted one time only. Of the sample, 8% to 10% falls within the top ten clones.

Each collaborating institution followed its own protocols to collect whole blood in K2EDTA tubes. For TCRbeta analysis, collaborators shipped samples in one of three forms: frozen whole blood, isolated PBMCs, or DNA extracted from either of those sample types. From a lookup of the germline V gene (reference sequence), CDR1 and CDR2 are LNHDA and SQIVND. From its cysteine to its phenylalanine, the CDR3 spans 16 amino acids. The retained sequence is limited to the CDR3, 48 bases, with the frame set at the first base. Trimming takes 4 bases off V and 3 bases off J; junction bases not matched to a gene: 11.

The sequencing input was peripheral blood. The chain couples TRBV19 to TRBJ2-7; 8 nucleotides in the junction match TRBD2. This sequence was found in a woman older than 75 with acute or convalescent COVID-19. The CDR3 corresponds to CASSRNTGGPFYEQYF. The sequenced DNA: TGTGCCAGTAGTAGAAATACGGGGGGGCCGTTCTACGAGCAGTACTTC.